The rows below give T cell receptor beta chains drawn from one sample of a study of shared clonotypes between healthy human individuals. Here immunoSEQ multiplex PCR was the method, and the copy in TCRdb shows in-frame clones only, minus some. This sample has approximately 2,200,000 clones, with just over 90% found just once. The sample consisted of naive CD8+ T cells from PBMCs. The receptor set was obtained from a man aged 18 to 30 in good health. Some clones in this sample may be carry-over from other donors' samples. Both conserved end residues are part of each CDR3. D genes are given only for firm matches. The size field is filled for only some rows; it gives once, few, many or a size class.

clone_size | d_call | j_call | cdr3_length | v_call | cdr3_aa | cdr3_nt
once | NA | TRBJ2-3 | 13 | TRBV19 | CASMGPATDTQYF | TGTGCCAGTATGGGCCCAGCCACAGATACGCAGTATTTT
few | NA | TRBJ1-2 | 12 | TRBV7-9 | CASRRGNYGYTF | TGTGCCAGCAGACGGGGTAACTATGGCTACACCTTC
NA | NA | TRBJ2-6 | 15 | TRBV6-5 | CASRLGISGANVLTF | TGTGCCAGCAGACTAGGAATCTCTGGGGCCAACGTCCTGACTTTC
NA | NA | TRBJ1-3 | 16 | TRBV9 | CASSVDGGLSGNTIYF | TGTGCCAGCAGCGTAGATGGGGGACTCTCTGGAAACACCATATATTTT
NA | TRBD2 | TRBJ2-1 | 17 | TRBV4-3 | CASSLGTSGSRRDEQFF | TGCGCCAGCAGCCTGGGGACTAGCGGGAGCCGTCGGGATGAGCAGTTCTTC
NA | NA | TRBJ1-1 | 11 | TRBV27 | CASSRGGESFF | TGTGCCAGCAGTCGGGGGGGTGAATCTTTCTTT
NA | TRBD1 | TRBJ2-3 | 15 | TRBV6-5 | CASSYYDRGNGTQYF | TGTGCCAGCAGTTACTACGACAGGGGGAATGGTACGCAGTATTTT
NA | NA | TRBJ1-5 | 15 | TRBV19 | CASSGRQGVNQPQHF | TGTGCCAGTAGTGGGAGGCAGGGAGTCAATCAGCCCCAGCATTTT
NA | NA | TRBJ2-5 | 14 | TRBV11-2 | CASSFGPYQETQYF | TGTGCCAGCAGCTTTGGTCCGTACCAAGAGACCCAGTACTTC
NA | NA | TRBJ2-7 | 14 | TRBV6-5 | CASSPQGMRHEQYF | TGTGCCAGCAGCCCCCAAGGTATGCGCCACGAGCAGTACTTC
once | NA | TRBJ2-2 | 17 | TRBV7-9 | CASSLLSRGENTGELFF | TGTGCCAGCAGCTTATTATCTCGGGGCGAGAACACCGGGGAGCTGTTTTTT
NA | TRBD1 | TRBJ2-2 | 16 | TRBV9 | CASSPRTGANTGELFF | TGTGCCAGCAGCCCACGGACAGGAGCGAACACCGGGGAGCTGTTTTTT
NA | NA | TRBJ2-1 | 11 | TRBV29-1 | CSAQTFNEQFF | TGCAGCGCCCAGACCTTCAATGAGCAGTTCTTC
NA | NA | TRBJ1-5 | 13 | TRBV5-6 | CASSLEGGQPQHF | TGTGCCAGCAGCTTGGAGGGGGGTCAGCCCCAGCATTTT
NA | NA | TRBJ1-1 | 14 | TRBV5-1 | CASSSLDRHTEAFF | TGCGCCAGCAGCTCACTAGACAGACACACTGAAGCTTTCTTT
NA | NA | TRBJ2-7 | 14 | TRBV12-5 | CASDPGPSAHEQYF | TGTGCTAGTGATCCCGGACCGTCCGCCCACGAGCAGTACTTC
few | NA | TRBJ2-1 | 10 | TRBV27 | CASGYNEQFF | TGTGCCAGCGGGTACAATGAGCAGTTCTTC
NA | NA | TRBJ2-5 | 16 | TRBV7-9 | CASSPRTRRTQETQYF | TGTGCCAGCAGCCCCCGGACAAGGAGGACCCAAGAGACCCAGTACTTC
NA | NA | TRBJ2-6 | 16 | TRBV28 | CASSLRGISGANVLTF | TGTGCCAGCAGTTTGAGGGGGATTTCTGGGGCCAACGTCCTGACTTTC
NA | TRBD1 | TRBJ1-2 | 15 | TRBV2 | CASSETGGWSYGYTF | TGTGCCAGCAGTGAGACAGGGGGCTGGAGCTATGGCTACACCTTC
NA | TRBD2 | TRBJ2-1 | 16 | TRBV7-9 | CASSLVGGSSYNEQFF | TGTGCCAGCAGCTTAGTGGGCGGGAGCTCCTACAATGAGCAGTTCTTC
NA | NA | TRBJ2-1 | 17 | TRBV4-3 | CASSQDQLGGFYNEQFF | TGCGCCAGCAGCCAAGATCAACTCGGCGGGTTTTACAATGAGCAGTTCTTC
NA | NA | TRBJ2-7 | 13 | TRBV13 | CASSLGGGGEQYF | TGTGCCAGCAGCTTAGGAGGTGGAGGGGAGCAGTACTTC
NA | NA | TRBJ2-4 | 16 | TRBV11-2 | CASSLEGGLAKNIQYF | TGTGCCAGCAGCTTAGAGGGGGGCTTAGCCAAAAACATTCAGTACTTC